These 7 T cell receptor beta chains were sequenced from one sample in a study of T-cell memory formation after mild COVID-19. TCRdb recomputed calls from the 5' RACE reads with MiXCR, one row per CDR3 protein. The sample lists 300,000 to 350,000 distinct CDR3 sequences, approximately 20% occurring once. The sample comprised PBMCs or a T cell subset sorted from them (not recorded which). The receptors here all came from a man aged 18 to 30 who had mild COVID-19 (a few samples of this study predate the infection). Cell type and time point are not known.

The chain combines TRBV10-3 with TRBJ2-7; 9 bases fit TRBD1. V was clipped by 9 bases and J by 6 bases; unmatched bases: 9. Per germline, CDR1 ENHRY and CDR2 SYGVKD. The CDR3 has 13 amino acids. The CDR3 spells CAILRTGVLEQYF. The CDR3 DNA is TGTGCCATTCTTCGGACAGGGGTTCTCGAGCAGTACTTC.

The chain couples TRBV18 to TRBJ2-5; D unresolved. Germline loops: CDR1 KGHSH, CDR2 LQKENI. The CDR3 is 12 residues long. The V gene lost 2 bases and the J gene lost 1 base, with 2 bases spanning the gap. CDR3 coding DNA: TGTGCCAGCTCACCAATCCAAGAGACCCAGTACTTC. Amino acid sequence: CASSPIQETQYF.

The rearrangement links TRBV5-1 to TRBJ1-4; 7 bases are shared with TRBD1. The CDR3 contains 14 residues. V shed 3 bases, J shed 6 bases, and the junction held 5 bases outside the gene matches. The germline V gene encodes CDR1 SGHRS and CDR2 YFSETQ. CDR3 amino acids: CASSYSTGDEKLFF. The CDR3 region has the DNA TGCGCCAGCAGCTACTCAACAGGGGATGAAAAACTGTTTTTT. The whole variable domain, filled in from reference TRBV5-1 and TRBJ1-4, reads KAGVTQTPRYLIKTRGQQVTLSCSPISGHRSVSWYQQTPGQGLQFLFEYFSETQRNKGNFPGRFSGRQFSNSRSEMNVSTLELGDSALYLCASSYSTGDEKLFFGSGTQLSVL.

In its sample, this clonotype was seen a few times. The chain is built from TRBV7-2 and TRBJ2-5, with TRBD2 identical over 9 bases. This CDR3 spans 14 amino acids. Trimming at V came to 1 base and at J to 5 bases, leaving 2 bases not matched to a gene. Per germline, CDR1 SGHTA and CDR2 FQGNSA. CDR3 sequence (DNA): TGTGCCAGCAGCTTAGTTGGACTAGCGGAGACCCAGTACTTC. This gives the protein CASSLVGLAETQYF.

This clonotype appeared a few times. This sequence joins TRBV6-5 and TRBJ1-5; unclear D gene. This CDR3 comprises 14 residues. CDR1 is MNHEY, CDR2 SVGAGI, per germline. The V and J ends lost 2 bases and 6 bases respectively, with 11 bases between them. The CDR3 nucleotides are TGTGCCAGCAGTTACACGGGTGAGGGTCAGCCCCAGCATTTT. Amino acids: CASSYTGEGQPQHF.

This clonotype was observed a handful of times. The rearrangement links TRBV4-2 to TRBJ1-4; 7 positions match TRBD1. After removal of 4 bases from V and 5 bases from J, the junction contained 7 bases not matched to a gene. Germline-derived CDR1 and CDR2 are LGHNA and YNFKEQ. This CDR3 region has 15 residues. The CDR3 DNA reads TGTGCCAGCAGCCCGATGACAGGGCGAAATGAAAAACTGTTTTTT. Translated, it gives CASSPMTGRNEKLFF.

There are a few counts of this clonotype. The chain joins TRBV24-1 to TRBJ2-3; D assignment may be TRBD1 or TRBD2 (6 bases each). Germline values: CDR1 KGHDR, CDR2 SFDVKD. The CDR3 has 19 residues. Trimming removed 4 bases from V and 7 bases from J, with 29 bases in between. The CDR3 DNA follows: TGTGCCACCAGTGACCACATGGTACAGGGACTCTCGGATTTGAATACGCAGTATTTT. Protein product: CATSDHMVQGLSDLNTQYF.